A single TCR beta chain is shown here with its context. The data were obtained in a study of PD-1 blockade in mismatch repair-deficient tumors. Germline values: CDR1 SGDLS, CDR2 YYNGEE. The CDR3 loop spans 15 amino acids. Between the trimmed V and J ends, which lost 0 bases and 1 base, there was a span of 11 bases. TCRdb keeps only in-frame clones here, not all; method: immunoSEQ multiplex PCR. The sample consists of about 100,000 clones, 70% to 85% of them appearing once. Mismatch repair deficiency was confirmed in all patients, by PCR or immunohistochemistry. Here the sequenced sample was peripheral blood, taken about 33 weeks after starting pembrolizumab. The chain uses TRBV9 and TRBJ2-7, with unresolved D. This clonotype was sampled from an adult with mismatch repair-deficient cancer. CDR3 nucleotides: TGTGCCAGCAGCGTAGCTCAGGACCCATCCTACGAGCAGTACTTC. Its protein is CASSVAQDPSYEQYF. The whole variable domain, remainder taken from reference TRBV9 and TRBJ2-7, is DSGVTQTPKHLITATGQRVTLRCSPRSGDLSVYWYQQSLDQGLQFLIQYYNGEERAKGNILERFSAQQFPDLHSELNLSSLELGDSALYFCASSVAQDPSYEQYFGPGTRLTVT.